The clone carrying this T cell receptor beta chain came up a few times. This CDR3 has 16 residues. V shed 6 bases and J shed 0 bases, with 12 bases lying between them. Germline V lookup: CDR1 MNHNS, CDR2 SASEGT. The data were taken from a study of human T cells and chemical hapten exposure. Study summary: Women made up most patients, who had alopecia areata, totalis or universalis.

Described time point: patch test 3, about 24 weeks after DPC sensitization. As for treatment: therapeutic diphenylcyclopropenone sensitization with weekly scalp DPC. TCRdb used MiXCR to reprocess the RACE reads, holding one entry per CDR3 protein. The data hold some 79,000 distinct CDR3 sequences, with more than 10% observed a single time. This material consisted of whole blood, taken in connection with sensitization to the hapten diphenylcyclopropenone (DPC). The chain combines TRBV6-1 with TRBJ2-6; D possibly uses TRBD1 or TRBD2 (5 bases each). The clonotype comes from a woman in her forties or fifties with alopecia areata. Some clones in this sample may be carry-over from other donors' samples. The DNA of the CDR3 is TGTGCCAGCAGGGGGGACGGGCGCTCTGGGGCCAACGTCCTGACTTTC. Its protein is CASRGDGRSGANVLTF.